The present T cell receptor (beta chain) was sequenced within a study of cytomegalovirus exposure and HLA in healthy donors. Whole-study results and caveats: While the bulk of TCR sequences proved rare, some public TCRs turned up in many donors. Data from an earlier analysis indicated that most TCR beta V segments were productive either about 87% or about 30% of the time. Roughly even sequencing depth across donors was the assumption behind the presence/absence analyses.

The CDR3 consists of 15 residues. With V trimmed by 1 base and J by 7 bases, 5 bases remained unmatched. Germline V gene sequence: CDR1 SGHDN, CDR2 FVKESK. A single count supports this clone. The antigen remains unidentified. The study ran its PCR with 60 Vbeta and 13 Jbeta primers. Profiled with immunoSEQ multiplex PCR; TCRdb holds only in-frame clones, not every one. The sample lists over 100,000 clones, around 66% seen once, with 1.5% in the top ten. This TCR was sampled from a man aged 18 to 30 in good health and CMV-seronegative. The specimen was PBMCs. The chain couples TRBV14 to TRBJ2-1; 9 positions agree with TRBD2. For the CDR3, the DNA is TGTGCCAGCAGCCAAGTGAGCGGGAGGTATAATGAGCAGTTCTTC. Residues: CASSQVSGRYNEQFF.